This T cell receptor (beta chain) was retrieved from a study of cytomegalovirus exposure and HLA in healthy donors. The CDR3 is 14 residues long. V was cut by 8 bases and J by 8 bases, with 21 bases left in between. Per the germline V gene, CDR1 is MGHDK and CDR2 is SYGVNS. The PCR used 60 Vbeta and 13 Jbeta primers. The data were produced by immunoSEQ multiplex PCR, yet TCRdb's version contains in-frame clones alone and is incomplete. The sample comprises some 130,000 clones, around nine tenths of which are singletons, and around 5.2% rests with the top ten. The sample comprised PBMCs. The chain employs TRBV25-1 and TRBJ1-2; D call uncertain. This TCR was sampled from a woman in her 30s in good health and CMV-seronegative. CDR3 coding DNA: TGTGCCAGCGGGGAAGTTCAAGGGCGAGGGGGCTACACCTTC. This sequence encodes CASGEVQGRGGYTF.